Listed here are 30 T cell receptor beta chains from one sample, sequenced in a study of blood T cell repertoires in COVID-19. Profiled with immunoSEQ multiplex PCR; TCRdb holds only in-frame clones, not every one. The sample records about 280,000 clones, 75% to 85% being singletons. Sequences were obtained from peripheral blood. Receptors were obtained from a man between 50 and 59 years old with active or convalescent COVID-19.

This clone was counted between two and nine times. This chain connects TRBV7-3 to TRBJ2-2, with 8 bases lining up with TRBD2. CDR3 length equals 14 residues. V was clipped by 5 bases and J by 6 bases; unmatched bases: 5. Per germline, CDR1 SGHTA and CDR2 FQGTGA. CDR3 DNA: TGTGCCAGCAGCGCCGCAGCGGGAGCCGGGGAGCTGTTTTTT. The encoded protein is CASSAAAGAGELFF.

The chain combines TRBV7-9 with TRBJ2-5, with unresolved D. The CDR3 sequence is 17 residues long. Trimming shortened V by 4 bases and J by 0 bases, and 18 bases separated the two germline ends. Germline lookup yields CDR1 SEHNR and CDR2 FQNEAQ (reference sequence). DNA of the CDR3: TGTGCCAGCAGCTCCTCTATCAGGTCAGAGTACCAAGAGACCCAGTACTTC. Amino acid sequence: CASSSSIRSEYQETQYF. The entire variable domain, with the rest obtained from reference TRBV7-9 and TRBJ2-5, is as follows: DTGVSQNPRHKITKRGQNVTFRCDPISEHNRLYWYRQTLGQGPEFLTYFQNEAQLEKSRLLSDRFSAERPKGSFSTLEIQRTEQGDSAMYLCASSSSIRSEYQETQYFGPGTRLLVL.

The table lists this clone with a count of one. The genes are TRBV21-1 and TRBJ1-1; TRBD1 is the table's D call, not checked against the DNA. TRBV21-1 is a pseudogene segment. The CDR3 runs to 13 residues. Here the CDR3 DNA reads TGTGCCAGCGGTCGACAGAGGAACACTGAAGCTTTCTTT. Translating it yields CASGRQRNTEAFF.

About this clone itself: A junction end diverges from the germline sequence, so it may reflect a read error. The chain employs TRBV6-5 and TRBJ2-1; 12 bases agree with TRBD1. Germline assignment: CDR1 MNHEY and CDR2 SVGAGI. This CDR3 is built from 13 residues. DNA of the CDR3: TGTGCCAGCAGTTATCGGGACAGGGGGCGCCTGATCTTC. Translated: CASSYRDRGRLIF.

The V gene is TRBV5-1, the J gene TRBJ2-1; 7 nucleotides align to TRBD2. The V gene's germline CDR1 is SGHRS and CDR2 YFSETQ. With V trimmed by 4 bases and J by 11 bases, 6 bases remained unmatched. The CDR3 is 12 amino acids. This chain's CDR3 is CASSGGLGQQFF. The CDR3 DNA reads TGCGCCAGCAGCGGCGGACTAGGCCAGCAGTTCTTC.

The rearrangement links TRBV29-1 to TRBJ1-1; maybe TRBD1 (6 bases). The CDR3 covers 11 residues. The germline V gene has CDR1 SQVTM and CDR2 ANQGSEA. V lost 7 bases and J 3 bases, leaving 9 bases between the germline ends. DNA of the CDR3: TGCAGCGCCAAGGGGGACACTGAAGCTTTCTTT. This sequence encodes CSAKGDTEAFF. The whole variable domain, filled in from reference TRBV29-1 and TRBJ1-1, reads SAVISQKPSRDICQRGTSLTIQCQVDSQVTMMFWYRQQPGQSLTLIATANQGSEATYESGFVIDKFPISRPNLTFSTLTVSNMSPEDSSIYLCSAKGDTEAFFGQGTRLTVV.

CDR3 region: CARDPGHTYEQYF. In DNA, the CDR3 is TGTGCCAGGGATCCGGGACACACCTACGAGCAGTACTTC. The chain recombines TRBV19 with TRBJ2-7; possible D gene TRBD1, 6 bases. The germline V gene encodes CDR1 LNHDA and CDR2 SQIVND (reference sequence). Trimming took off 9 bases at V and 2 bases at J, with 14 bases between the two ends. The CDR3 is made up of 13 amino acids.

This chain's CDR3 is CASSPTSGRVSDTQYF. As DNA, the CDR3 is TGTGCCAGCTCACCAACTAGCGGGAGAGTATCAGATACGCAGTATTTT. The rearrangement uses TRBV18 and TRBJ2-3; 11 positions agree with TRBD2. J was trimmed by 4 bases and V by 2 bases; bases with no gene match: 5. CDR1 KGHSH and CDR2 LQKENI come from the germline V gene. This CDR3 has 16 residues.

This clone is a singleton in its sample. The chain is built from TRBV18 and TRBJ2-7; TRBD1 is a possible D gene (6 bases). Germline V lookup: CDR1 KGHSH, CDR2 LQKENI. The CDR3 length is 14 residues. The V gene lost 6 bases and the J gene lost 6 bases, with 18 bases spanning the gap. The CDR3: CASSLGQILAEQYF. CDR3 nucleotide sequence: TGTGCCAGCTCCCTCGGACAGATCCTAGCCGAGCAGTACTTC.

This chain joins TRBV30 and TRBJ2-2; 9 bases align to TRBD1. CDR1 GTSNPN and CDR2 SVGIG come from the germline V gene (reference sequence). The CDR3 has 16 amino acids. Unmatched junction bases numbered 12, after V lost 7 bases and J lost 3 bases. The CDR3 sequence is CASTESTGGYTGELFF. CDR3 nucleotide sequence: TGTGCCTCCACAGAATCGACAGGGGGGTACACCGGGGAGCTGTTTTTT.

J is TRBJ2-3 and V is TRBV6-5; 8 nucleotides match TRBD1. Looked up from germline, CDR1 is MNHEY and CDR2 is SVGAGI. The CDR3 covers 14 residues. V lost 7 bases and J lost 5; bases outside the gene matches: 8. As DNA, the CDR3 is TGTGCCAGCACCATCAGGGGGCGCTTAGATACGCAGTATTTT. Protein product: CASTIRGRLDTQYF.

The chain combines TRBV6-4 with TRBJ1-2, with TRBD1 as a possible D gene (5 bases). The CDR3 contains 18 residues. Trimming removed 3 bases at V and 3 bases at J, with 23 bases between. Per the germline V gene, CDR1 is MRHNA and CDR2 is SNTAGT. The CDR3 sequence: CASSESGPPGDGHYGYTF. The CDR3, as DNA: TGTGCCAGCAGTGAGAGCGGGCCCCCGGGGGATGGCCACTATGGCTACACCTTC.

The J gene is TRBJ1-5, the V gene TRBV4-1; D gene ambiguous. Trimming stripped 0 bases from V and 3 bases from J, with 15 bases between. The V gene's germline CDR1 is MGHRA and CDR2 YSYEKL. CDR3 length equals 17 residues. CDR3 amino acids: CASSQEAGRDYNQPQHF. The CDR3 nucleotides are TGCGCCAGCAGCCAAGAAGCGGGCCGGGATTACAATCAGCCCCAGCATTTT.

The V gene is TRBV7-5, the J gene TRBJ2-1; TRBD2 is taken as the D call from the table, unchecked against the DNA. TRBV7-5 corresponds to a pseudogene. The CDR3 covers 19 residues. CDR3 sequence: CVRSPRTSGSNSSYNEQFF. The CDR3 DNA reads TGTGTCAGAAGCCCCAGGACTAGCGGCTCCAACAGCTCCTACAATGAGCAGTTCTTC.

This clone was observed a single time. V and J are TRBV30 and TRBJ2-5; unclear D gene. Germline lookup yields CDR1 GTSNPN and CDR2 SVGIG (reference sequence). The CDR3 is 13 amino acids. The germline V and J ends were trimmed by 0 bases and 5 bases, with 10 bases remaining between them. The CDR3 protein is CAWSVKFRETQYF. The CDR3, as DNA: TGTGCCTGGAGTGTTAAGTTTCGGGAGACCCAGTACTTC.

The V gene is TRBV28, the J gene TRBJ2-3; 7 nucleotides agree with TRBD2. Germline CDR1 MDHEN, CDR2 SYDVKM. CDR3 length: 14 residues. Losses at the gene ends were 7 bases for V and 4 bases for J; bases not matched to a gene: 8. The CDR3 nucleotides are TGTGCCAGCAAATTGGGGGGGGGTCCAGATACGCAGTATTTT. This gives the protein CASKLGGGPDTQYF.

This clone was recorded only once. This chain uses TRBV9 with TRBJ2-3; D perhaps matches TRBD1 (5 bases). This CDR3 is built from 16 residues. Germline CDR1 SGDLS, CDR2 YYNGEE. Trimming pared 0 bases from V and 1 base from J, leaving 12 bases between. The CDR3 DNA reads TGTGCCAGCAGCGTAGCAGGGCAGGGCGGCACAGATACGCAGTATTTT. Amino acid sequence: CASSVAGQGGTDTQYF.

This sequence joins TRBV4-2 and TRBJ1-5; possibly TRBD1 for D (6 bases). The CDR3 has 16 residues. Germline V gene lookup returns CDR1 LGHNA and CDR2 YNFKEQ. V was clipped by 0 bases and J by 5 bases, with 14 bases between them. CDR3 loop: CASSQEVSQGDQPQHF. The CDR3 DNA reads as TGTGCCAGCAGCCAAGAAGTTTCACAGGGCGATCAGCCCCAGCATTTT.

V is TRBV2 and J is TRBJ2-7; a possible D gene is TRBD1 (7 bases). Germline V gene data show CDR1 as SNHLY and CDR2 as FYNNEI. The CDR3 totals 15 residues. Trimming took 5 bases from V and 4 from J, leaving 18 bases between them. The CDR3 spells CASSPPGGLTYEQYF. DNA of the CDR3: TGTGCCAGCAGTCCCCCAGGGGGACTTACGTACGAGCAGTACTTC. The full variable domain, in which reference TRBV2 and TRBJ2-7 provide the parts outside the CDR3, is EPEVTQTPSHQVTQMGQEVILRCVPISNHLYFYWYRQILGQKVEFLVSFYNNEISEKSEIFDDQFSVERPDGSNFTLKIRSTKLEDSAMYFCASSPPGGLTYEQYFGPGTRLTVT.

The V and J genes are TRBV19 and TRBJ2-2; a weak D match, TRBD1 (5 bases). V dropped 4 bases and J dropped 4 bases, with 10 bases sitting between them. The germline gives CDR1 LNHDA, CDR2 SQIVND (reference sequence). This CDR3 is built from 14 residues. The CDR3 DNA reads as TGTGCCAGTAGTAGGGAAAGGGGCACCGGGGAGCTGTTTTTT. It is translated as CASSRERGTGELFF.

The J gene is TRBJ2-7, the V gene TRBV28; 9 bases fit TRBD1. CDR1 is MDHEN and CDR2 is SYDVKM in the germline V gene. J lost 3 bases, V lost 2 bases, and 5 bases had no gene match. CDR3 length equals 15 residues. The CDR3 sequence: CASSLKGQGLYEQYF. The DNA for the CDR3 is TGTGCCAGCAGTTTAAAGGGACAGGGACTCTACGAGCAGTACTTC.

V usage is TRBV20-1 and J usage is TRBJ1-1; no reliable D call. The V gene's germline CDR1 is DFQATT and CDR2 SNEGSKA (reference sequence). V lost 7 bases and J lost 4, with 7 bases in between. The CDR3 sequence is 10 residues long. The CDR3 spells CSVEGTEAFF. CDR3 nucleotide sequence: TGCAGTGTGGAGGGCACTGAAGCTTTCTTT.

This chain connects TRBV5-4 to TRBJ2-5; a weak D match, TRBD2 (6 bases). The CDR3 is 15 residues long. Germline-derived CDR1 and CDR2 are SGHNT and YYREEE (reference sequence). V lost 4 bases to trimming and J lost 7 bases, with 20 bases between them. CDR3 nucleotides: TGTGCCAGCAGCGCACCCTTACTAGCCCCGGGGACCCAGTACTTC. Amino acids: CASSAPLLAPGTQYF.

The gene calls are TRBV4-2 and TRBJ1-1, with D unclear. The CDR3 has 16 residues. Trimming removed 1 base from V and 5 bases from J, with 17 bases in between. CDR1 LGHNA and CDR2 YNFKEQ come from the germline V gene. DNA of the CDR3: TGTGCCAGCAGCCAAGGTCGGGCCGAGGGAGGGACTGAAGCTTTCTTT. Translating it yields CASSQGRAEGGTEAFF.

V gene TRBV5-6 combines with J gene TRBJ1-2, with no clear D. The ends were cut back, 5 bases at V and 2 bases at J, with 10 bases in the middle. The germline CDR1 and CDR2 sequences are SGHDT and YYEEEE. The CDR3 is made up of 13 amino acids. CDR3 DNA sequence: TGTGCCAGCAGGTTATATCAGAACTATGGCTACACCTTC. It encodes CASRLYQNYGYTF.

The rearrangement uses TRBV2 and TRBJ1-5; 7 bases agree with TRBD1. This CDR3 comprises 13 residues. CDR1 and CDR2 from the germline V gene are SNHLY and FYNNEI. The junction had 6 bases not matched to a gene; V was cut back by 4 bases and J by 9 bases. The CDR3 reads CASSATGLGPQHF. The CDR3 DNA is TGTGCCAGCAGTGCGACAGGGTTGGGGCCCCAGCATTTT.

This clone was recorded a few times. This chain joins TRBV10-3 and TRBJ1-2; 10 nucleotides match TRBD1. J gave up 7 bases and V 2 bases, and 4 bases lay outside the gene matches. CDR1 is ENHRY, CDR2 SYGVKD, per germline. This CDR3 contains 14 residues. CDR3 sequence: CAISERQGAFGYTF. In DNA form, the CDR3 reads TGTGCCATCAGTGAGCGACAGGGGGCCTTTGGCTACACCTTC.

The CDR3 loop is CASRYTATNEKLFF. CDR3 bases: TGTGCCAGCAGGTACACAGCAACTAATGAAAAACTGTTTTTT. The V and J genes are TRBV27 and TRBJ1-4; D is unclear. V was shortened by 6 bases and J by 0 bases, with 8 bases between the two germline ends. This CDR3 has 14 amino acids. From germline, CDR1 is MNHEY and CDR2 SMNVEV (reference sequence).

The J gene is TRBJ2-7, the V gene TRBV12-3 or TRBV12-4, with 7 bases lining up with TRBD2. Unmatched junction bases numbered 10, after V lost 5 bases and J lost 12 bases. This CDR3 region has 12 residues. The CDR3: CASSLTSSGPYF. The DNA for the CDR3 is TGTGCCAGCAGTCTGACTAGCTCTGGCCCGTACTTC.

The rearrangement joins TRBV5-5 to TRBJ2-3, with 9 bases fitting TRBD1. V shed 4 bases, J shed 0 bases, and the junction held 6 bases outside the gene matches. The CDR3 length is 16 residues. CDR1 SGHKS and CDR2 YYEKEE come from the germline V gene (reference sequence). This CDR3 reads CASSPPGQGSTDTQYF. CDR3 bases: TGTGCCAGCAGCCCACCGGGACAGGGTAGCACAGATACGCAGTATTTT. Variable domain in full (rest from reference TRBV5-5 and TRBJ2-3): DAGVTQSPTHLIKTRGQQVTLRCSPISGHKSVSWYQQVLGQGPQFIFQYYEKEERGRGNFPDRFSARQFPNYSSELNVNALLLGDSALYLCASSPPGQGSTDTQYFGPGTRLTVL.